Each of the 9 T cell receptor beta chains below was sequenced from the same sample in a study of blood T cell repertoires in COVID-19. Data came from immunoSEQ multiplex PCR; TCRdb stores just in-frame clones and leaves some out. This table has some 130,000 clones, more than 75% appearing once. Specimen: peripheral blood. The receptor set was obtained from a man in his sixties or seventies with active COVID-19.

This clone was seen a single time. The genes are TRBV11-2 and TRBJ2-7, with a weak D call TRBD1 (5 bases). The length of the CDR3 is 13 residues. Germline V lookup: CDR1 SGHAT, CDR2 FQNNGV. V gave up 5 bases and J gave up 1 base, with 9 bases separating them. This CDR3 is CASSLTESYEQYF. The CDR3 DNA is TGTGCCAGCAGCCTGACAGAGTCCTACGAGCAGTACTTC.

This chain connects TRBV9 to TRBJ2-2, with D perhaps matching TRBD1 (6 bases). The germline CDR1 and CDR2 sequences are SGDLS and YYNGEE. Trimming removed 1 base at V and 0 bases at J, with 13 bases between. The CDR3 length is 17 residues. The CDR3 DNA sequence: TGTGCCAGCAGCGTAAACCGGGACACGGCGAACACCGGGGAGCTGTTTTTT. This gives the protein CASSVNRDTANTGELFF.

The chain has TRBV3-1 (or the pseudogene TRBV3-2) and TRBJ2-6; maybe TRBD2 (5 bases). The CDR3 extends over 19 amino acids. Trimming took off 0 bases at V and 0 bases at J, with 15 bases between the two ends. Germline CDR1 reads LGHDT; CDR2 reads YNNKEL (reference sequence). CDR3 sequence: CASSQDRRFELSGANVLTF. Written as DNA, the CDR3 is TGTGCCAGCAGCCAAGATAGGAGGTTTGAACTCTCTGGGGCCAACGTCCTGACTTTC.

This chain uses TRBV6-6 with TRBJ2-7, with D maybe TRBD2 (5 bases). V gave up 4 bases and J gave up 5 bases, with 12 bases separating them. CDR3 length: 13 residues. The germline V gene has CDR1 MNHNY and CDR2 SVGAGI (reference sequence). The CDR3 loop reads CASSSPFGNEQYF. The CDR3 nucleotides are TGTGCCAGCAGTTCCCCGTTCGGGAACGAGCAGTACTTC.

The genes are TRBV7-2 and TRBJ1-5, with D hard to call. The CDR3 covers 14 residues. Trimming cost V 5 bases and J 7 bases, with 15 bases left between them. Per germline, CDR1 SGHTA and CDR2 FQGNSA. The CDR3 DNA sequence: TGTGCCAGCAGCCGGGAGGGAGGGAGGCAGCCCCAGCATTTT. This encodes CASSREGGRQPQHF. The complete variable domain, with remaining parts taken from reference TRBV7-2 and TRBJ1-5, reads GAGVSQSPSNKVTEKGKDVELRCDPISGHTALYWYRQSLGQGLEFLIYFQGNSAPDKSGLPSDRFSAERTGGSVSTLTIQRTQQEDSAVYLCASSREGGRQPQHFGDGTRLSIL.

The V gene is TRBV5-1, the J gene TRBJ2-4; no clear D gene. Trimming left V 4 bases short and J 6 bases short, with 17 bases between. The CDR3 spans 15 residues. The germline CDR1 and CDR2 sequences are SGHRS and YFSETQ. The CDR3 coding sequence is TGCGCCAGCAGCCCCTCCATCACAGTAGGAAACATTCAGTACTTC. This gives the protein CASSPSITVGNIQYF.

This chain links TRBV18 with TRBJ2-1; 10 bases map to TRBD2. This CDR3 has 15 residues. Trimming took 3 bases from V and 2 from J; bases not matched to a gene: 1. Per the germline V gene, CDR1 is KGHSH and CDR2 is LQKENI. CDR3 nucleotides: TGTGCCAGCTCACCGCTAGCGGGAGCCTACAATGAGCAGTTCTTC. Its translation is CASSPLAGAYNEQFF.

This chain uses TRBV5-5 with TRBJ1-5; unclear D gene. V gave up 0 bases and J gave up 6 bases, with 13 bases separating them. The CDR3 contains 15 residues. Germline CDR1 and CDR2: SGHKS and YYEKEE (reference sequence). CDR3 sequence reads: CASSLDTPRGQPQHF. CDR3 DNA: TGTGCCAGCAGCTTGGACACCCCCCGAGGTCAGCCCCAGCATTTT.

V usage is TRBV7-3 and J usage is TRBJ2-7; 8 bases are shared with TRBD2. J was trimmed by 4 bases and V by 5 bases; bases with no gene match: 7. The germline V gene encodes CDR1 SGHTA and CDR2 FQGTGA. The CDR3 is 14 amino acids. DNA for the CDR3: TGTGCCAGCAGCCCAGCTGGGACTAGTTACGAGCAGTACTTC. Protein: CASSPAGTSYEQYF. The variable domain in full, with the rest retrieved from reference TRBV7-3 and TRBJ2-7, is GAGVSQTPSNKVTEKGKYVELRCDPISGHTALYWYRQSLGQGPEFLIYFQGTGAADDSGLPNDRFFAVRPEGSVSTLKIQRTERGDSAVYLCASSPAGTSYEQYFGPGTRLTVT.